These 30 T cell receptor beta chains were sequenced from one sample in a study of radiation and T cells in renal cell carcinoma. Noted time point: blood 4 weeks post-SBRT, at nephrectomy. The sample's treatment: 15 Gy SBRT to primary tumor, nephrectomy 4 weeks later. Sequencing used immunoSEQ multiplex PCR; TCRdb keeps in-frame clones, though not all of them. The sample shows approximately 92,000 clones, 70% to 90% of them seen only once. The specimen comprised blood, sampled from a patient whose treatment included radiotherapy and nephrectomy. All receptors derive from a man in his fifties with renal cell carcinoma.

The count of this clone is one. The CDR3 loop is CASSVVRSGGSEQYF. Written as DNA, the CDR3 is TGTGCCAGCAGCGTAGTTCGAAGCGGGGGAAGCGAGCAGTACTTC. The rearrangement joins TRBV7-2 to TRBJ2-7; 8 bases agree with TRBD2. The CDR3 length is 15 residues. Unmatched junction bases numbered 12, after V lost 5 bases and J lost 6 bases. CDR1 is SGHTA, CDR2 FQGNSA, per germline.

The chain uses TRBV5-1 and TRBJ2-6; D uncertain. This CDR3 contains 16 residues. Germline assignment: CDR1 SGHRS and CDR2 YFSETQ. Trimming left V 1 base short and J 0 bases short, with 8 bases between. CDR3 loop: CASSLQPSSGANVLTF. As DNA, the CDR3 is TGCGCCAGCAGCTTGCAACCGAGCTCTGGGGCCAACGTCCTGACTTTC.

V gene TRBV27 combines with J gene TRBJ2-1; 9 bases line up with TRBD2. The CDR3 runs 12 residues. Germline V gives CDR1 MNHEY, CDR2 SMNVEV (reference sequence). V dropped 2 bases and J dropped 11; count of bases not matched to a gene: 1. The CDR3 sequence: CASSLASGKQFF. CDR3 in DNA: TGTGCCAGCAGTTTAGCTAGCGGGAAGCAGTTCTTC.

V and J are TRBV10-3 and TRBJ2-1, with 9 bases matching TRBD1. Germline CDR1 reads ENHRY; CDR2 reads SYGVKD. This CDR3 is 16 amino acids long. The V segment lost 10 bases and the J segment 8 bases; nucleotides outside the gene matches: 18. Here the CDR3 reads CATQRTGTGNSHEQFF. The CDR3 nucleotides are TGTGCCACCCAACGCACCGGGACAGGGAATAGCCATGAGCAGTTCTTC.

This sequence joins TRBV6-4 and TRBJ2-5; the D gene is possibly TRBD2 (5 bases). In germline, CDR1 is MRHNA, CDR2 SNTAGT. The CDR3 totals 15 residues. The ends were cut back, 3 bases at V and 5 bases at J, with 16 bases in the middle. This CDR3 is CASSEPRAPGETQYF. The DNA of the CDR3 is TGTGCCAGCAGTGAACCGAGGGCCCCCGGGGAGACCCAGTACTTC.

The chain is built from TRBV5-5 and TRBJ1-2; 9 bases align to TRBD1. V was clipped by 4 bases and J by 3 bases; unmatched bases: 7. The CDR3 sequence is 15 residues long. From germline, CDR1 is SGHKS and CDR2 YYEKEE (reference sequence). The CDR3 is CASSPWDRDDYGYTF. Here the CDR3 DNA reads TGTGCCAGCAGCCCGTGGGACAGGGATGACTATGGCTACACCTTC.

This clone was recorded once. The chain employs TRBV7-2 and TRBJ1-3; D might be TRBD1 (5 bases). CDR1 SGHTA and CDR2 FQGNSA come from the germline V gene. V lost 5 bases, J lost 1 base, and 9 bases lay in between. The CDR3 loop spans 14 amino acids. The CDR3 spells CASSQTGSGNTIYF. In DNA, the CDR3 is TGTGCCAGCAGCCAAACAGGTTCTGGAAACACCATATATTTT.

The V gene is TRBV5-1, the J gene TRBJ1-4; 7 positions match TRBD1. In germline, CDR1 is SGHRS, CDR2 YFSETQ. Losses at the gene ends were 2 bases for V and 3 bases for J; bases not matched to a gene: 1. The CDR3 spans 14 residues. The CDR3 nucleotides read TGCGCCAGCAGCTTCAGGGGGTCTAATGAAAAACTGTTTTTT. Protein: CASSFRGSNEKLFF.

This chain links TRBV4-2 with TRBJ2-4; D not certain. Between the trimmed V and J ends, which lost 0 bases and 2 bases, there was a span of 11 bases. The CDR3 is made up of 16 amino acids. The germline gives CDR1 LGHNA, CDR2 YNFKEQ. CDR3 bases: TGTGCCAGCAGCCAAGAAACGGGCCCATCCAAAAACATTCAGTACTTC. This sequence encodes CASSQETGPSKNIQYF.

Only one count was recorded for this clone. This chain connects TRBV28 to TRBJ2-3; 9 nucleotides match TRBD2. The CDR3 contains 14 residues. V lost 6 bases to trimming and J lost 4 bases; unmatched junction nucleotides: 5. Germline CDR1 MDHEN, CDR2 SYDVKM. CDR3 bases: TGTGCCAGCAGGGGGTCTAGCGGGGCAGATACGCAGTATTTT. Translation: CASRGSSGADTQYF.

This sequence joins TRBV5-1 and TRBJ2-2, with D hard to call. The germline V gene has CDR1 SGHRS and CDR2 YFSETQ. Trimming took 4 bases from V and 8 from J, leaving 12 bases between them. The CDR3 totals 13 residues. The CDR3 is CASSVGPEGELFF. Here the CDR3 DNA reads TGCGCCAGCAGCGTAGGACCTGAGGGGGAGCTGTTTTTT.

V and J are TRBV20-1 and TRBJ1-2; D gene unclear. Deletions cut 0 bases from V and 4 bases from J, with 3 bases between. The CDR3 spans 11 residues. Germline V gives CDR1 DFQATT, CDR2 SNEGSKA (reference sequence). The CDR3 nucleotides are TGCAGTGCTAGAGATCCCTATGGCTACACCTTC. This gives the protein CSARDPYGYTF.

The chain uses TRBV29-1 and TRBJ2-7, with 9 bases that match TRBD1. With V trimmed by 0 bases and J by 9 bases, 9 bases remained unmatched. The V gene's germline CDR1 is SQVTM and CDR2 ANQGSEA. The CDR3 has 14 residues. The CDR3, as DNA: TGCAGCGTTGAAGAGGCGGGACAGGGCCAGGGGCAGTACTTC. It yields the protein CSVEEAGQGQGQYF.

This clone has just one count. The chain employs TRBV27 and TRBJ1-1, with a tentative D call TRBD1 (5 bases). CDR3 length equals 15 residues. In germline, CDR1 is MNHEY, CDR2 SMNVEV (reference sequence). The V and J ends lost 6 bases and 4 bases respectively, with 18 bases between them. CDR3 protein: CASSPEGRGGTEAFF. In DNA, the CDR3 is TGTGCCAGCAGCCCAGAGGGTAGGGGTGGCACTGAAGCTTTCTTT.

V and J are TRBV5-1 and TRBJ2-1; D is perhaps TRBD2 (5 bases). Per germline, CDR1 SGHRS and CDR2 YFSETQ. This CDR3 comprises 15 residues. The germline V and J ends were trimmed by 2 bases and 7 bases, with 16 bases remaining between them. CDR3 residues: CASSFAVPEDNEQFF. The CDR3 DNA reads TGCGCCAGCAGCTTCGCCGTCCCGGAGGATAATGAGCAGTTCTTC.

The rearrangement joins TRBV30 to TRBJ1-5, with D possibly matching TRBD1 (6 bases). This CDR3 comprises 17 residues. Trimming cost V 0 bases and J 0 bases, with 15 bases left between them. CDR1 GTSNPN and CDR2 SVGIG come from the germline V gene (reference sequence). The CDR3 loop reads CAWSVRQGILSNQPQHF. DNA for the CDR3: TGTGCCTGGAGTGTTCGTCAGGGGATACTTAGCAATCAGCCCCAGCATTTT.

This chain uses TRBV28 with TRBJ1-1; 9 nucleotides match TRBD1. V shed 5 bases, J shed 13 bases, and the junction held 11 bases outside the gene matches. CDR1 is MDHEN and CDR2 is SYDVKM in the germline V gene. This CDR3 comprises 13 residues. CDR3 protein: CASSPRDRELVFF. DNA for the CDR3: TGTGCCAGCAGTCCTAGGGACAGGGAGCTAGTTTTCTTT.

This clone was counted once. This chain connects TRBV29-1 to TRBJ2-1, with 7 bases that match TRBD1. CDR1 SQVTM and CDR2 ANQGSEA come from the germline V gene. The junction had 7 bases not matched to a gene; V was cut back by 2 bases and J by 15 bases. This CDR3 has 11 residues. The chain's CDR3 is CSVEPGDRAFF. DNA of the CDR3: TGCAGCGTTGAACCGGGCGACAGGGCGTTCTTC.

This clone appeared a single time. The CDR3 protein is CASGRQGSGNTIYF. The DNA of the CDR3 is TGTGCCAGTGGGCGACAGGGGTCTGGAAACACCATATATTTT. This chain connects TRBV19 to TRBJ1-3; 8 bases map to TRBD1. CDR1 is LNHDA and CDR2 is SQIVND in the germline V gene (reference sequence). The CDR3 consists of 14 residues. V dropped 8 bases and J dropped 1; count of bases not matched to a gene: 4.

This chain links TRBV10-1 with TRBJ2-2; no definite D call. Trimming pared 4 bases from V and 1 base from J, leaving 7 bases between. CDR1 and CDR2 from the germline V gene are WNHNN and SYGVQD (reference sequence). The CDR3 length is 14 residues. DNA of the CDR3: TGCGCCAGCAGTGTCGGTCAGAACACCGGGGAGCTGTTTTTT. It yields the protein CASSVGQNTGELFF.

This clone was seen repeatedly, ten times or more. V is TRBV2 and J is TRBJ2-3, with 13 bases that match TRBD2. The CDR3 is 15 amino acids. Germline V gene lookup returns CDR1 SNHLY and CDR2 FYNNEI. With V trimmed by 6 bases and J by 5 bases, 5 bases remained unmatched. The CDR3 bases are TGTGCCAGCAGCAGGACTAGCGGGAGTGGAGATACGCAGTATTTT. Amino acids: CASSRTSGSGDTQYF.

The chain carries TRBV27 and TRBJ1-1; tentatively, D is TRBD1 (5 bases). The CDR3 is 14 residues long. Per germline, CDR1 MNHEY and CDR2 SMNVEV (reference sequence). The V end was cut by 6 bases, the J end by 5 bases, with 16 bases between. The CDR3 loop reads CASSLRGGTTEAFF. In DNA, the CDR3 is TGTGCCAGCAGCTTGCGGGGGGGGACTACTGAAGCTTTCTTT.

The chain couples TRBV4-3 to TRBJ1-2; TRBD1 is a possible D gene (5 bases). The CDR3 contains 13 residues. CDR1 LGHNA and CDR2 YSLEER come from the germline V gene. V lost 3 bases, J lost 8 bases, and 13 bases lay in between. In nucleotides, the CDR3 is TGCGCCAGCAGCCAGGGAGGGGATCTCGGCTACACCTTC. The encoded protein is CASSQGGDLGYTF.

As DNA, the CDR3 is TGTGCCAGCAGTCGAGGGCGCGAGCAGTACTTC. Translation: CASSRGREQYF. The chain combines TRBV25-1 with TRBJ2-7, with D tentatively TRBD2 (5 bases). V was trimmed by 5 bases and J by 6 bases, leaving 8 bases between them. Germline lookup yields CDR1 MGHDK and CDR2 SYGVNS. The CDR3 has 11 residues.

This clone was observed a few times. For the CDR3, the DNA is TGTGCCAGTAGTATAGACAGAAGTCATGAAAAACTGTTTTTT. Translated: CASSIDRSHEKLFF. The rearrangement links TRBV19 to TRBJ1-4; no firm D call. This CDR3 spans 14 amino acids. The V gene's germline CDR1 is LNHDA and CDR2 SQIVND (reference sequence). V lost 0 bases and J lost 6, with 8 bases in between. Complete variable domain (other parts from reference TRBV19 and TRBJ1-4): DGGITQSPKYLFRKEGQNVTLSCEQNLNHDAMYWYRQDPGQGLRLIYYSQIVNDFQKGDIAEGYSVSREKKESFPLTVTSAQKNPTAFYLCASSIDRSHEKLFFGSGTQLSVL.

CDR3 coding DNA: TGTGCCAGCAGCCCAACGACAGGTTCGTTAGACAATGAGCAGTTCTTC. This sequence encodes CASSPTTGSLDNEQFF. The V gene is TRBV4-2, the J gene TRBJ2-1, with D possibly TRBD1 on 6 matching bases. The CDR3 has 16 residues. The germline gives CDR1 LGHNA, CDR2 YNFKEQ. V lost 4 bases and J 5 bases, leaving 18 bases between the germline ends.

V gene TRBV6-5 combines with J gene TRBJ2-1; D is unresolved. The CDR3 totals 13 residues. Trimming took off 4 bases at V and 5 bases at J, with 9 bases between the two ends. In germline, CDR1 is MNHEY, CDR2 SVGAGI. For the CDR3, the DNA is TGTGCCAGCAGTTGGTGGCAGGACAATGAGCAGTTCTTC. Translated: CASSWWQDNEQFF.

This chain connects TRBV28 to TRBJ1-1; maybe TRBD1 (6 bases). Trimming cost V 5 bases and J 7 bases, with 17 bases left between them. The CDR3 loop spans 14 amino acids. CDR1 is MDHEN, CDR2 SYDVKM, per germline. The CDR3 sequence: CASSQPQGMDEAFF. CDR3 sequence (DNA): TGTGCCAGCAGTCAGCCACAGGGCATGGATGAAGCTTTCTTT. Complete variable domain (other parts from reference TRBV28 and TRBJ1-1): DVKVTQSSRYLVKRTGEKVFLECVQDMDHENMFWYRQDPGLGLRLIYFSYDVKMKEKGDIPEGYSVSREKKERFSLILESASTNQTSMYLCASSQPQGMDEAFFGQGTRLTVV.

The chain combines TRBV5-4 with TRBJ2-3; TRBD1 might be the D (6 bases). Germline assignment: CDR1 SGHNT and CDR2 YYREEE (reference sequence). The V gene lost 4 bases and the J gene lost 6 bases, with 21 bases spanning the gap. The CDR3 runs to 16 residues. The CDR3 region is CASSPPQVRGSDTQYF. Written as DNA, the CDR3 is TGTGCCAGCAGCCCCCCTCAGGTCAGGGGAAGCGATACGCAGTATTTT.

This clone was picked up a small number of times. V is TRBV5-1 and J is TRBJ2-2, with D possibly matching TRBD1 (6 bases). From germline, CDR1 is SGHRS and CDR2 YFSETQ. The CDR3 consists of 15 residues. V lost 4 bases and J lost 7, with 17 bases in between. CDR3 bases: TGCGCCAGCAGCCCGGGACAAGCACAGGACGGGGAGCTGTTTTTT. Amino acid sequence: CASSPGQAQDGELFF.